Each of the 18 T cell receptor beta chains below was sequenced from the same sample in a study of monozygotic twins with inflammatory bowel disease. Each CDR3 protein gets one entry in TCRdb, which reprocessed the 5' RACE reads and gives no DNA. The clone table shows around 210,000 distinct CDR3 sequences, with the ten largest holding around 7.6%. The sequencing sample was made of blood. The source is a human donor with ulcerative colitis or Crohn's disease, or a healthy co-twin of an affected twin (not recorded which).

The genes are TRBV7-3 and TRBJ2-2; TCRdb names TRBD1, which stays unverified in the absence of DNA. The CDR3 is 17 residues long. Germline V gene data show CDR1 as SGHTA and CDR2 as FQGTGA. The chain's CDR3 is CASSLRPGAGNTGELFF.

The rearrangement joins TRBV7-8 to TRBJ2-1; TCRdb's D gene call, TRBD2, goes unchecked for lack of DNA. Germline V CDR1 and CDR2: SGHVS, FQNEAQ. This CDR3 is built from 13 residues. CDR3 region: CASSVRTSLEQFF.

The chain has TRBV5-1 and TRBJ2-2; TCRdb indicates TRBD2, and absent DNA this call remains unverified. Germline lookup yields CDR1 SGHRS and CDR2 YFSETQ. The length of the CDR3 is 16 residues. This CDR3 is CASSLALGMGNGELFF.

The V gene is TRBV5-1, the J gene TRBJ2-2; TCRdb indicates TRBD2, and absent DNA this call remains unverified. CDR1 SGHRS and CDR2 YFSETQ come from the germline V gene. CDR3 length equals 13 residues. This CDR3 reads CASSSYGGPALFF.

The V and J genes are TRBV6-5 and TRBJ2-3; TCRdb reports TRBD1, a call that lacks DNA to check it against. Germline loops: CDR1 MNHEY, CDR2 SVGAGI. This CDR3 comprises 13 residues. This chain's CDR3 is CASSVPGGDTQYF.

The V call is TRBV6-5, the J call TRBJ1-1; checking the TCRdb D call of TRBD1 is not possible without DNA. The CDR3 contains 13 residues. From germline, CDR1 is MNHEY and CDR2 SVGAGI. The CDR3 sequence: CASSTQGAAEAFF.

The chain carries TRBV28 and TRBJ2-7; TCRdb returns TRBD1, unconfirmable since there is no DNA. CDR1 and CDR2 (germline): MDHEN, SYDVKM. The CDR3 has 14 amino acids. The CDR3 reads CASSLYRGGYEQYF.

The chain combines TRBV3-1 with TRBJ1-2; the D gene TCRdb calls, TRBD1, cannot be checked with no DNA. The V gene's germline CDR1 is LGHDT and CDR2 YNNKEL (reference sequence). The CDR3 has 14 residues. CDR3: CASSTRDLLDGYTF.

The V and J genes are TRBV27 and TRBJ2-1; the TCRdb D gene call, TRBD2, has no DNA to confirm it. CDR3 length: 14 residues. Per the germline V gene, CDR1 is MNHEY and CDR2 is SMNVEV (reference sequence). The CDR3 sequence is CASSLSGRGNEQFF.

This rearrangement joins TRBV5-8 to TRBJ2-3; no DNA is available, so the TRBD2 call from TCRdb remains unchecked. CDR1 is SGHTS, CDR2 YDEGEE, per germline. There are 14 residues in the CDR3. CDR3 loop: CASSRRGGSDTQYF.

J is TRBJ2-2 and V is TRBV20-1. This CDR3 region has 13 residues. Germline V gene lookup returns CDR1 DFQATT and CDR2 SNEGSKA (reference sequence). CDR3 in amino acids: CSAYLANSGELFF.

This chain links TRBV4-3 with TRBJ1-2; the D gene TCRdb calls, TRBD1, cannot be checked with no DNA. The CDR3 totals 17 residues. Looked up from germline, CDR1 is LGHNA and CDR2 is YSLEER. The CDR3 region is CASSQDPPGTGGYGYTF.

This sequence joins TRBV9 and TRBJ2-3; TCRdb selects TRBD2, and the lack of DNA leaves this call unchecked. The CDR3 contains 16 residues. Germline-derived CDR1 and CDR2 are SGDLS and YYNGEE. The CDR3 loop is CASSRRGAGNTDTQYF. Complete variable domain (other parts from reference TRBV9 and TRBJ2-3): DSGVTQTPKHLITATGQRVTLRCSPRSGDLSVYWYQQSLDQGLQFLIQYYNGEERAKGNILERFSAQQFPDLHSELNLSSLELGDSALYFCASSRRGAGNTDTQYFGPGTRLTVL.

The CDR3 region is CASSYSGAGTEAFF. The chain links TRBV6-6 to TRBJ1-1; TCRdb's assignment of TRBD1 cannot be checked, as there is no DNA. Germline assignment: CDR1 MNHNY and CDR2 SVGAGI (reference sequence). This CDR3 comprises 14 residues.

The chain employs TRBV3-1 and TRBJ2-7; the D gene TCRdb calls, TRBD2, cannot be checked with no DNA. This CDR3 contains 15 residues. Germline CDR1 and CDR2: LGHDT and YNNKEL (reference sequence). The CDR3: CASSQLWENGYEQYF.

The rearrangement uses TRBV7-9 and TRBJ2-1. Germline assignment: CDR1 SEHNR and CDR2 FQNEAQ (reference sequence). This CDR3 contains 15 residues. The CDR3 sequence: CASSPNGGLYNEQFF.

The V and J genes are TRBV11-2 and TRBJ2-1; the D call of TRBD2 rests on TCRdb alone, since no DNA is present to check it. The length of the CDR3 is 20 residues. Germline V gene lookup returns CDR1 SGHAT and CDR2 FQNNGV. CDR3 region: CASSPRGLAGGEALYNEQFF.

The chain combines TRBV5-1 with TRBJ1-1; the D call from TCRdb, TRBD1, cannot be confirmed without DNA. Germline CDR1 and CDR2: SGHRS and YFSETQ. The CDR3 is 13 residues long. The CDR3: CASRDSLNTEAFF. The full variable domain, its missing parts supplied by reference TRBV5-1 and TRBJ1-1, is KAGVTQTPRYLIKTRGQQVTLSCSPISGHRSVSWYQQTPGQGLQFLFEYFSETQRNKGNFPGRFSGRQFSNSRSEMNVSTLELGDSALYLCASRDSLNTEAFFGQGTRLTVV.